The source of this T cell receptor beta chain is a study of monozygotic twins with inflammatory bowel disease. Study-level points and caveats: Especially with disease activity, IBD patients shared fewer clonotypes with others than healthy twins did.

As concerns this clonotype: Antigen: not known.

From the 5' RACE reads, TCRdb lists one entry per CDR3 protein and no DNA. This sample's table reports under 130,000 distinct CDR3 sequences. The sample was blood. This TCR came from a human donor with ulcerative colitis or Crohn's disease, or a healthy co-twin of an affected twin (not recorded which).

CDR3 loop: CATSTEGGQLYSNQPQHF. The rearrangement uses TRBV15 and TRBJ1-5; TCRdb's D call of TRBD1 is untestable without DNA. The CDR3 has 18 amino acids. Germline assignment: CDR1 LNHNV and CDR2 YYDKDF (reference sequence).